These T cell receptor beta chains were read from a single sample in a study of blood T cell repertoires in COVID-19. Some clones are missing from TCRdb's copy, which holds only in-frame ones; the method was immunoSEQ multiplex PCR. The repertoire holds around 370,000 clones, around 86% seen once, with around 6% in the top ten. Sequenced: peripheral blood. The receptor set was obtained from a woman aged 50 to 65 with COVID-19, enrolled during active disease. CDR3s include the opening cysteine and the closing phenylalanine or tryptophan. The D gene is left open where the match is weak. Where a row states a size, it is once, few, many or the class of an expanded clone; other rows omit it.

clone_size,v_call,j_call,d_call,cdr3_nt,cdr3_aa
-,TRBV5-4,TRBJ1-1,TRBD1,TGTGCCAGCAGCTCGACGGACAGGGGGAACACTGAAGCTTTCTTT,CASSSTDRGNTEAFF
-,TRBV24-1,TRBJ2-3,TRBD2,TGTGCCACCAGTGACCCAGCGGGAGGTGAGGCAGATACGCAGTATTTT,CATSDPAGGEADTQYF
once,TRBV5-1,TRBJ2-7,TRBD2,TGCGCCAGCAGCTTGGAGGGCGGGAGCGAGCAGTACTTC,CASSLEGGSEQYF
-,TRBV9,TRBJ2-3,-,TGTGCCAGCAGCTCGAGACCAGGGCCAAGTGATACGCAGTATTTT,CASSSRPGPSDTQYF
-,TRBV11-3,TRBJ1-1,-,TGTGCCAGCAGCAGCCGAGCCAGGGGATTCACTGAAGCTTTCTTT,CASSSRARGFTEAFF
-,TRBV10-2,TRBJ1-5,-,TGCGCCAGCCTTCCGGGTCGGGTTGGGCAGCCCCAGCATTTT,CASLPGRVGQPQHF
-,TRBV21-1,TRBJ1-6,-,TGTGCCAGCAGTGGACAGGGGGCGAAGTATAATTCACCCCTCCACTTT,CASSGQGAKYNSPLHF
-,TRBV12-3/TRBV12-4,TRBJ2-1,-,TGTGCCAGCACATCGACTTCTTACAATGAGCAGTTCTTC,CASTSTSYNEQFF
-,TRBV5-1,TRBJ2-3,TRBD1,TGCGCCAGCAGCCTACCCGGGACAGGGGCTTGGGATACGCAGTATTTT,CASSLPGTGAWDTQYF
-,TRBV11-2,TRBJ2-5,TRBD2,TGTGCCAGCAGCTTGACTAGCGGGAGTAGAGAGACCCAGTACTTC,CASSLTSGSRETQYF
once,TRBV19,TRBJ2-1,TRBD1,TGTGCCAGCAAAGGGGGACAGAGCTCCTACAATGAGCAGTTCTTC,CASKGGQSSYNEQFF
-,TRBV28,TRBJ2-7,-,TGTGCCAGCAGTTTAGGCAACGAGCAGTACTTC,CASSLGNEQYF
once,TRBV6-5,TRBJ2-1,TRBD2,TGTGCCAGCACTAAAAGCGGGAGCTACAATGAGCAGTTCTTC,CASTKSGSYNEQFF
-,TRBV9,TRBJ1-2,-,TGTGCCAGCAGCGCCGTCTATGGCTACACCTTC,CASSAVYGYTF
-,TRBV30,TRBJ1-4,-,TGTGCCTGGAGTGCCGACAGACTAACTAATGAAAAACTGTTTTTT,CAWSADRLTNEKLFF
-,TRBV7-2,TRBJ2-5,TRBD1,TGTGCCAGCAGCTTTGGGATTGGGACAGATTTTGAGACCCAGTACTTC,CASSFGIGTDFETQYF
-,TRBV11-2,TRBJ1-2,TRBD1,TGTGCCAGCAGCGAAACGGGACAGACTAACTATGGCTACACCTTC,CASSETGQTNYGYTF
-,TRBV12-5,TRBJ2-2,-,TGTGCTAGTGGTGGCGGGGGCGGATTAAGTCTAGTGGGGGAGCTGTTTTTT,CASGGGGGLSLVGELFF
-,TRBV2,TRBJ2-2,-,TGTGCCAGCAGCATAGCGGAGAACACCGGGGAGCTGTTTTTT,CASSIAENTGELFF
once,TRBV28,TRBJ2-7,TRBD2,TGTGCCAGCAGTTCTGGGACTAGCGGCTCCTACGAGCAGTACTTC,CASSSGTSGSYEQYF
-,TRBV5-8,TRBJ2-7,-,TGTGCCAGCAGCTTGGCCGGGAGTTCCTACGAGCAGTACTTC,CASSLAGSSYEQYF
-,TRBV24-1,TRBJ2-3,-,TGTGCCACCAGTGACCGGGGATATTCCTGGGGCACAGATACGCAGTATTTT,CATSDRGYSWGTDTQYF
-,TRBV19,TRBJ2-3,TRBD2,TGTGCCTCGCGACTAGCGGGGCCAACAGATACGCAGTATTTT,CASRLAGPTDTQYF
-,TRBV9,TRBJ2-2,-,TGTGCCAGCAGCGTAGTTTCAGGGGTAGTTGGTCCCGGGGAGCTGTTTTTT,CASSVVSGVVGPGELFF
-,TRBV6-5,TRBJ2-5,-,TGTGCCAGCAGCCCCACCGCCGCGCAGACCCAGTACTTC,CASSPTAAQTQYF
once,TRBV6-2/TRBV6-3,TRBJ1-2,TRBD1,TGTGCCAGCAGTCGTCCCGGGACAGGGAACCCCACCTTC,CASSRPGTGNPTF
few,TRBV6-2/TRBV6-3,TRBJ2-7,-,TGTGCCAGCAGTTCCTGGACTCACTCCTACGAGCAGTACTTC,CASSSWTHSYEQYF